This passage covers 27 T cell receptor beta chains from one sample sequenced in a study of cytomegalovirus exposure and HLA in healthy donors. Primers: 60 Vbeta forward and 13 Jbeta reverse. Profiled with immunoSEQ multiplex PCR; TCRdb holds only in-frame clones, not every one. The table lists 120,000 or so clones, around three quarters of them singletons, with about 1.2% in the top ten. The sequenced material came from PBMCs. The receptor source for this set is a female donor in good health and CMV-seronegative.

The V gene is TRBV5-5, the J gene TRBJ2-2, with D unclear. Germline CDR1 reads SGHKS; CDR2 reads YYEKEE (reference sequence). CDR3 length: 16 amino acids. With 4 bases removed from V and 3 bases from J, the gap between germline ends came to 16 bases. CDR3: CASSPQESYYTGELFF. The CDR3 nucleotides are TGTGCCAGCAGCCCCCAGGAATCTTATTACACCGGGGAGCTGTTTTTT. Combining the CDR3 with reference TRBV5-5 and TRBJ2-2 gives the whole variable domain DAGVTQSPTHLIKTRGQQVTLRCSPISGHKSVSWYQQVLGQGPQFIFQYYEKEERGRGNFPDRFSARQFPNYSSELNVNALLLGDSALYLCASSPQESYYTGELFFGEGSRLTVL.

The CDR3 region has the DNA TGTGCCAGCAGACCGGACAGATCCTCGAACACTGAAGCTTTCTTT. It is translated as CASRPDRSSNTEAFF. The V and J genes are TRBV6-5 and TRBJ1-1, with a possible D match to TRBD1 (6 bases). The ends were cut back, 6 bases at V and 1 base at J, with 15 bases in the middle. This CDR3 has 15 residues. The V gene's germline CDR1 is MNHEY and CDR2 SVGAGI.

The chain combines TRBV20-1 with TRBJ1-4; 11 nucleotides match TRBD1. Germline V gene lookup returns CDR1 DFQATT and CDR2 SNEGSKA (reference sequence). The CDR3 runs to 11 residues. The CDR3 nucleotides read TGCAGGGGACAGGGGGATGAAAAACTGTTTTTT. Protein product: CRGQGDEKLFF.

There are a few counts of this clone. V usage is TRBV5-6 and J usage is TRBJ1-6; D call uncertain. The germline gives CDR1 SGHDT, CDR2 YYEEEE. Trimming removed 0 bases at V and 0 bases at J, with 4 bases between. The CDR3 is 15 amino acids. The CDR3 protein is CASSLGSSYNSPLHF. CDR3 coding DNA: TGTGCCAGCAGCTTGGGCAGCTCCTATAATTCACCCCTCCACTTT.

The rearrangement links TRBV6-5 to TRBJ1-5; D remains ambiguous. V gave up 5 bases and J gave up 5 bases, with 10 bases separating them. The germline CDR1 and CDR2 sequences are MNHEY and SVGAGI. The CDR3 loop spans 13 amino acids. The CDR3 coding sequence is TGTGCCAGCAGTCGAATACGGGATCAGCCCCAGCATTTT. Translating it yields CASSRIRDQPQHF.

This chain joins TRBV2 and TRBJ2-5; possible D gene TRBD2, 6 bases. V lost 8 bases and J lost 5, with 12 bases in between. This CDR3 region has 12 residues. The germline V gene encodes CDR1 SNHLY and CDR2 FYNNEI. CDR3 protein: CASRLVLETQYF. The CDR3 nucleotides are TGTGCCAGCCGACTAGTATTGGAGACCCAGTACTTC.

The V call is TRBV13, the J call TRBJ2-3; TRBD2 matches at 12 bases. The CDR3 spans 17 residues. Trimming at V came to 4 bases and at J to 2 bases, leaving 7 bases not matched to a gene. CDR1 is PRHDT and CDR2 is FYEKMQ in the germline V gene (reference sequence). CDR3 in DNA: TGTGCCAGCAGCTCCACTGGACTAGCGGGATACACAGATACGCAGTATTTT. Translation gives CASSSTGLAGYTDTQYF.

The chain links TRBV5-6 to TRBJ1-4; 7 nucleotides match TRBD1. The CDR3 runs 16 residues. Germline-derived CDR1 and CDR2 are SGHDT and YYEEEE. Trimming took 3 bases from V and 3 from J; bases not matched to a gene: 8. For the CDR3, the DNA is TGTGCCAGCAGCTCAGGGACAGCGTTACCTAATGAAAAACTGTTTTTT. Amino acids: CASSSGTALPNEKLFF.

CDR3 protein: CASRYRENYGYTF. CDR3 sequence (DNA): TGTGCCAGCAGGTACCGGGAGAATTATGGCTACACCTTC. The chain is built from TRBV2 and TRBJ1-2; D not certain. The V end was cut by 6 bases, the J end by 5 bases, with 13 bases between. The CDR3 has 13 amino acids. Germline CDR1 reads SNHLY; CDR2 reads FYNNEI.

The chain couples TRBV28 to TRBJ1-2, with D perhaps matching TRBD1 (5 bases). Germline V gene data show CDR1 as MDHEN and CDR2 as SYDVKM. CDR3 length: 15 residues. Trimming took 4 bases from V and 1 from J, leaving 13 bases between them. The DNA for the CDR3 is TGTGCCAGCAGTTCCGGGGGTCAGGGTAACTATGGCTACACCTTC. Protein product: CASSSGGQGNYGYTF.

This chain links TRBV5-4 with TRBJ2-7; D perhaps matches TRBD2 (5 bases). The CDR3 sequence is 13 residues long. Germline CDR1 is SGHNT and CDR2 is YYREEE (reference sequence). The V gene lost 1 base and the J gene lost 2 bases, with 7 bases spanning the gap. The CDR3 DNA is TGTGCCAGCAGCTTGCAGCGGACCTACGAGCAGTACTTC. It yields the protein CASSLQRTYEQYF.

The CDR3 coding sequence is TGTGCCAGCAGTGCAGGACAGGGGGGAGCCAACGTCCTGACTTTC. Its protein is CASSAGQGGANVLTF. The chain has TRBV6-4 and TRBJ2-6; 10 positions match TRBD1. Germline loops: CDR1 MRHNA, CDR2 SNTAGT. V lost 4 bases and J lost 7; bases outside the gene matches: 4. The CDR3 contains 15 residues.

V gene TRBV5-1 combines with J gene TRBJ2-3; unclear D gene. The germline V gene has CDR1 SGHRS and CDR2 YFSETQ. CDR3 length: 15 residues. The V and J ends lost 1 base and 0 bases respectively, with 9 bases between them. In DNA, the CDR3 is TGCGCCAGCAGCTTGACAGTCTCTAGCACAGATACGCAGTATTTT. This codes for CASSLTVSSTDTQYF.

The J gene is TRBJ2-7, the V gene TRBV30; D might be TRBD1 (6 bases). CDR1 and CDR2 from the germline V gene are GTSNPN and SVGIG (reference sequence). This CDR3 region has 14 residues. The V gene lost 5 bases and the J gene lost 4 bases, with 18 bases spanning the gap. Written as DNA, the CDR3 is TGTGCCTGGGTTGCTTCCGACAGGCTGTACGAGCAGTACTTC. Its protein is CAWVASDRLYEQYF.

This clone has only a few counts. The V call is TRBV6-1, the J call TRBJ2-3, with 13 bases fitting TRBD2. Trimming took 1 base from V and 1 from J; bases not matched to a gene: 5. Germline-derived CDR1 and CDR2 are MNHNS and SASEGT. CDR3 length equals 18 residues. CDR3 nucleotides: TGTGCCAGCAGTGAAGGACTAGCGGGGGGTTCCGGCACAGATACGCAGTATTTT. This sequence encodes CASSEGLAGGSGTDTQYF.

As to this clone: The junction departs from germline at one end; a sequencing error may be responsible. V and J are TRBV28 and TRBJ2-2; a weak D match, TRBD1 (5 bases). The CDR3 is 15 residues long. Per germline, CDR1 MDHEN and CDR2 SYDVKM. DNA of the CDR3: TGTGCCAGCAGTTCTCAGGGTAATAACAACGGGGAGCTGTTTTTT. This translates into CASSSQGNNNGELFF.

The rearrangement links TRBV9 to TRBJ2-3; 7 positions match TRBD2. The CDR3 sequence is 15 residues long. Germline-derived CDR1 and CDR2 are SGDLS and YYNGEE. V was pared by 2 bases and J by 3 bases, with 6 bases of the junction left unmatched. The CDR3 loop is CASSVSGRRTDTQYF. The CDR3 DNA is TGTGCCAGCAGCGTTTCCGGGAGGCGTACAGATACGCAGTATTTT.

The chain is built from TRBV18 and TRBJ2-3; weak D call: TRBD2 (5 bases). This CDR3 region has 14 residues. Deletions cut 3 bases from V and 2 bases from J, with 9 bases between. The germline V gene encodes CDR1 KGHSH and CDR2 LQKENI. Here the CDR3 reads CASSPDLATDTQYF. CDR3 DNA: TGTGCCAGCTCACCGGACTTGGCCACAGATACGCAGTATTTT.

The chain combines TRBV30 with TRBJ1-2, with D perhaps matching TRBD1 (5 bases). This CDR3 is built from 13 residues. V lost 4 bases and J lost 6, with 15 bases in between. Germline lookup yields CDR1 GTSNPN and CDR2 SVGIG (reference sequence). CDR3 loop: CAWNPSRAHGYTF. The CDR3 DNA reads as TGTGCCTGGAATCCGTCCAGGGCCCATGGCTACACCTTC.

J is TRBJ1-4 and V is TRBV9; 8 positions agree with TRBD1. CDR1 and CDR2 from the germline V gene are SGDLS and YYNGEE. The trim removed 4 bases at V and 8 bases at J, leaving 4 bases unmatched. The CDR3 covers 13 residues. The CDR3 bases are TGTGCCAGCAGCCGAGGACAGGGAGAAAAACTGTTTTTT. It is translated as CASSRGQGEKLFF.

The rearrangement uses TRBV7-2 and TRBJ2-2; TRBD1 aligns across 8 bases. This CDR3 is 15 amino acids long. Germline trimming cut 4 bases from V and 5 bases from J; bases unmatched to any gene: 6. The germline V gene has CDR1 SGHTA and CDR2 FQGNSA. As DNA, the CDR3 is TGTGCCAGCAGCTCGACAGGGGTAATGACCGGGGAGCTGTTTTTT. As protein: CASSSTGVMTGELFF.

The V call is TRBV28, the J call TRBJ1-1; tentatively, D is TRBD1 (6 bases). CDR1 is MDHEN and CDR2 is SYDVKM in the germline V gene. V dropped 5 bases and J dropped 4 bases, with 11 bases sitting between them. CDR3 length: 13 residues. The CDR3 protein is CASSKVGATEAFF. In DNA, the CDR3 is TGTGCCAGCAGTAAAGTGGGGGCCACTGAAGCTTTCTTT.

The CDR3 DNA follows: TGCGCCAGCAGTCGCCTAGCGGGGCGCACAGATACGCAGTATTTT. Its protein product is CASSRLAGRTDTQYF. The chain recombines TRBV10-2 with TRBJ2-3; 9 bases agree with TRBD2. Losses at the gene ends were 5 bases for V and 1 base for J; bases not matched to a gene: 4. The CDR3 length is 15 residues. Germline V gene lookup returns CDR1 WSHSY and CDR2 SAAADI.

This chain connects TRBV7-2 to TRBJ2-1; 16 nucleotides line up with TRBD2. Germline lookup yields CDR1 SGHTA and CDR2 FQGNSA. This CDR3 comprises 17 residues. V lost 1 base, J lost 7 bases, and 4 bases stayed unmatched. Here the CDR3 reads CASSLGGTSGGANEQFF. The CDR3 DNA sequence: TGTGCCAGCAGCTTAGGAGGGACTAGCGGGGGGGCTAATGAGCAGTTCTTC.

The CDR3 loop is CASSRQEVGETQYF. The CDR3 DNA follows: TGCGCCAGCAGCCGCCAGGAGGTAGGCGAGACCCAGTACTTC. This chain uses TRBV4-1 with TRBJ2-5, with D perhaps TRBD2 (5 bases). CDR1 is MGHRA, CDR2 YSYEKL, per germline. With 4 bases removed from V and 5 bases from J, the gap between germline ends came to 14 bases. The CDR3 consists of 14 residues.

The chain employs TRBV5-4 and TRBJ2-5, with TRBD2 matching 13 bases. The CDR3 totals 16 residues. The V and J ends lost 4 bases and 5 bases, in that order; junction bases with no gene match: 8. Looked up from germline, CDR1 is SGHNT and CDR2 is YYREEE (reference sequence). CDR3 region: CASSIRPGLAGETQYF. In DNA, the CDR3 is TGTGCCAGCAGCATTAGACCGGGACTAGCGGGGGAGACCCAGTACTTC.

V usage is TRBV7-8 and J usage is TRBJ1-2; D is unclear. Germline V lookup: CDR1 SGHVS, CDR2 FQNEAQ. This CDR3 has 16 amino acids. V shed 0 bases and J shed 4 bases, with 15 bases lying between them. Here the CDR3 reads CASSLAFDRLRYGYTF. In DNA, the CDR3 is TGTGCCAGCAGCTTAGCCTTTGACCGACTCCGCTATGGCTACACCTTC. Using reference TRBV7-8 and TRBJ1-2 for the parts outside the CDR3, the full variable domain is GAGVSQSPRYKVAKRGQDVALRCDPISGHVSLFWYQQALGQGPEFLTYFQNEAQLDKSGLPSDRFFAERPEGSVSTLKIQRTQQEDSAVYLCASSLAFDRLRYGYTFGSGTRLTVV.